The clone carrying this TCR beta chain was detected a few times. Stated time point: patch test 1, 2 weeks after DPC sensitization. The treatment was: therapeutic diphenylcyclopropenone sensitization with weekly scalp DPC. This entry is derived from a study of human T cells and chemical hapten exposure. Each CDR3 protein is one row after TCRdb ran MiXCR on the RACE reads. The sample comprises 74,000 or so distinct CDR3 sequences, about 10% of which are singletons, and 3.5% rests with the top ten. Germline-derived CDR1 and CDR2 are SNHLY and FYNNEI. The CDR3 totals 17 residues. After removal of 3 bases from V and 2 bases from J, the junction contained 7 bases not matched to a gene.

Source: whole blood, taken in connection with sensitization to the hapten diphenylcyclopropenone (DPC). This receptor was obtained from a woman aged 60 to 75 with alopecia areata. Some clones in this sample may be carry-over from other donors' samples. V gene TRBV2 combines with J gene TRBJ2-5; 12 bases are shared with TRBD2. CDR3 amino acids: CASSDLGLAGDQETQYF. The CDR3 DNA reads TGTGCCAGCAGTGACCTGGGACTAGCGGGTGATCAAGAGACCCAGTACTTC.